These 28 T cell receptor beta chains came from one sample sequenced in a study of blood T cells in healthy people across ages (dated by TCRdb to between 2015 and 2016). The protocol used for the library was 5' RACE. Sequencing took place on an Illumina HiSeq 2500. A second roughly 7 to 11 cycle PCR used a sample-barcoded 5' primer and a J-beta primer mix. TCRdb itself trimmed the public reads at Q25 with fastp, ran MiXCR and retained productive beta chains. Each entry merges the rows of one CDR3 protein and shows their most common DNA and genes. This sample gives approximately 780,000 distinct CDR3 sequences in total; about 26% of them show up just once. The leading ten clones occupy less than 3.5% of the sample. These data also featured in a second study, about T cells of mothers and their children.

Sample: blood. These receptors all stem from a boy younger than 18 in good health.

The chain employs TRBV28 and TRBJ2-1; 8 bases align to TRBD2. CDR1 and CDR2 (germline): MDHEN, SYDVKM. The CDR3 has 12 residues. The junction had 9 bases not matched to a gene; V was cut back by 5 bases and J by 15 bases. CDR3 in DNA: TGTGCCAGCAGTCGACCCGGGACTAGAGGGTTCTTC. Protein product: CASSRPGTRGFF.

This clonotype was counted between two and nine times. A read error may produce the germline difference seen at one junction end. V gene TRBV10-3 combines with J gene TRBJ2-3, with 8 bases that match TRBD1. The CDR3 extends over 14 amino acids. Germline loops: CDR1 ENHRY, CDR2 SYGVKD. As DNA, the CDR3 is TGTGCCATCAAAGGACAGGGCGTCGCAGATACACAGTATTTT. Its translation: CAIKGQGVADTQYF.

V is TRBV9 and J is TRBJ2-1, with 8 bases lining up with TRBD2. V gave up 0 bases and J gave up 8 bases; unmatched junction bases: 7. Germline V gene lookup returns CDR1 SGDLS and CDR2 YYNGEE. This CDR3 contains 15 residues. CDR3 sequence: CASSVGGGQVYEQFF. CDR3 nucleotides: TGTGCCAGCAGCGTAGGCGGGGGGCAAGTTTATGAGCAGTTCTTC. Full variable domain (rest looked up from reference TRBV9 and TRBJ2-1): DSGVTQTPKHLITATGQRVTLRCSPRSGDLSVYWYQQSLDQGLQFLIQYYNGEERAKGNILERFSAQQFPDLHSELNLSSLELGDSALYFCASSVGGGQVYEQFFGPGTRLTVL.

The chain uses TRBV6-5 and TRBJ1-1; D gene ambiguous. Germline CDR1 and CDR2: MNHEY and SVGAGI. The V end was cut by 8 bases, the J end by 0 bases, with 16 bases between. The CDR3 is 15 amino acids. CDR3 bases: TGTGCCAGCTTTGGATCCGCAGGACTGAACACTGAAGCTTTCTTT. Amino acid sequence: CASFGSAGLNTEAFF.

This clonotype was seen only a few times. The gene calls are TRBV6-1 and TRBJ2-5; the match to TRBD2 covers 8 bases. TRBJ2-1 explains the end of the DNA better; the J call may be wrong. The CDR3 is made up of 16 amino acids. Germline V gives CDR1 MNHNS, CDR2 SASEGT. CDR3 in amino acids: CASSESGAGAYNEQFF. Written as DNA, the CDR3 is TGTGCCAGCAGTGAATCTGGAGCGGGGGCCTACAATGAGCAGTTCTTC.

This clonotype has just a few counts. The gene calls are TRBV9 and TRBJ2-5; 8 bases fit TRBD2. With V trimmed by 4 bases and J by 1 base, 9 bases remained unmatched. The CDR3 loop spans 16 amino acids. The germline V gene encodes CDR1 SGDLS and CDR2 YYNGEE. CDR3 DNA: TGTGCCAGCAGCCCCCGTATAAGCGGGGGCCAAGAGACCCAGTACTTC. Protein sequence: CASSPRISGGQETQYF.

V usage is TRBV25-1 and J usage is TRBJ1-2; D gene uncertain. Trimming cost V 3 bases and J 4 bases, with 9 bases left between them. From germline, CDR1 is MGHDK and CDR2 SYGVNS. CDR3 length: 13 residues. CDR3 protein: CASSDAPLYGYTF. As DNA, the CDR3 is TGTGCCAGCAGTGATGCCCCCCTCTATGGCTACACCTTC.

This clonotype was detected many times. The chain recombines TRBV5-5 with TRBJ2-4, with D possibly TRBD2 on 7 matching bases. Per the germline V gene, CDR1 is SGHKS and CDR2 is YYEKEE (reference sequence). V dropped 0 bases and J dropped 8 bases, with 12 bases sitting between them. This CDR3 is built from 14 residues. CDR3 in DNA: TGTGCCAGCAGCTTGGGGGGGGCGGGGGACATTCAGTACTTC. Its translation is CASSLGGAGDIQYF.

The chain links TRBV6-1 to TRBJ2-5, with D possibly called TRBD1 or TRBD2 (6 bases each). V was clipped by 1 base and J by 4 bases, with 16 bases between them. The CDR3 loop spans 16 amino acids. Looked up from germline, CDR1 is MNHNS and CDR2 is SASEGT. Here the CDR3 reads CASSEVRGGLGETQYF. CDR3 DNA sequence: TGTGCCAGCAGTGAAGTGAGAGGGGGACTTGGAGAGACCCAGTACTTC.

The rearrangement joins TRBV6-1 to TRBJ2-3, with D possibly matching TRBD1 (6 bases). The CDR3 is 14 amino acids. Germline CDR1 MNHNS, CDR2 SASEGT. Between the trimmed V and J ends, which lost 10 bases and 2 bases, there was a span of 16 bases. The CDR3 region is CATDRIYYTDTQYF. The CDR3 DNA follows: TGTGCCACAGACAGGATCTACTACACAGATACGCAGTATTTT.

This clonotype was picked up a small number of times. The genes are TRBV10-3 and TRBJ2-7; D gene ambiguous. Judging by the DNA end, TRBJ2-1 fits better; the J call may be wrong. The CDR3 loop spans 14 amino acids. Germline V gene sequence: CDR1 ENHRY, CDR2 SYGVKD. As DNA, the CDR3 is TGTGCCATCAGTGGAAGACCTTCTGGCGGTGAGCAGTTCTTC. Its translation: CAISGRPSGGEQFF.

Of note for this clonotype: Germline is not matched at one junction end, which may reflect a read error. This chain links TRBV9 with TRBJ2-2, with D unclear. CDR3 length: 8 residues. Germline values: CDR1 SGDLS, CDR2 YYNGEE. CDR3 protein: CASRHQFF. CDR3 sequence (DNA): TGTGCCAGCAGACATCAGTTCTTT.

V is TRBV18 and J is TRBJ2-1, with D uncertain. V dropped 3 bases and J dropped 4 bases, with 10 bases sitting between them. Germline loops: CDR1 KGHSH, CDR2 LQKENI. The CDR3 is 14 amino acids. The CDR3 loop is CASSPLSTYNEQFF. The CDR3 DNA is TGTGCCAGCTCACCCCTCTCTACGTACAATGAGCAGTTCTTC.

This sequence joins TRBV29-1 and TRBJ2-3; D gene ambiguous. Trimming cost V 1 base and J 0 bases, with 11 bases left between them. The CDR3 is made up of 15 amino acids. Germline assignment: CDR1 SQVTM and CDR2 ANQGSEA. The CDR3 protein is CSVEGWSGSTDTQYF. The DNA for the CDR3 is TGCAGCGTTGAAGGGTGGTCAGGTAGCACAGATACGCAGTATTTT.

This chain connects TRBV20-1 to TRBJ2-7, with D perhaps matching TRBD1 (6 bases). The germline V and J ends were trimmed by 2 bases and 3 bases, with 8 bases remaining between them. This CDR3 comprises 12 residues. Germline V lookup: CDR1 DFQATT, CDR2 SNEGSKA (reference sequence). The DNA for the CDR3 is TGCAGTGCTAGACAGGGGATCTACGAGCAGTACTTC. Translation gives CSARQGIYEQYF.

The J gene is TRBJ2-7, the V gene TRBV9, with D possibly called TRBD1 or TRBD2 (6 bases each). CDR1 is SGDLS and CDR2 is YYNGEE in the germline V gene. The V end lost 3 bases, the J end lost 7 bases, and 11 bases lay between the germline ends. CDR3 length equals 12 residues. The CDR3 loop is CASSGGAEEQYF. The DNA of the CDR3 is TGTGCCAGCAGCGGGGGGGCAGAGGAGCAGTACTTC.

The CDR3 here is CASTVGGPRPPSQETQYF. CDR3 DNA sequence: TGTGCCAGCACCGTGGGAGGGCCCCGGCCCCCTTCCCAGGAGACCCAGTACTTC. V usage is TRBV12-3 or TRBV12-4 and J usage is TRBJ2-5, with TRBD2 identical over 7 bases. This CDR3 has 18 residues. The V and J ends lost 7 bases and 5 bases, in that order; junction bases with no gene match: 22.

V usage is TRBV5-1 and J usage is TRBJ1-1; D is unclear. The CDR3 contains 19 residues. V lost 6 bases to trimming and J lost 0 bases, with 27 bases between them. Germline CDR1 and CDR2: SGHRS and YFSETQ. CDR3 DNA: TGCGCCAGCAATTGTGGAGGAACAGCCGACCAAAAAATGAACACTGAAGCTTTCTTT. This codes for CASNCGGTADQKMNTEAFF.

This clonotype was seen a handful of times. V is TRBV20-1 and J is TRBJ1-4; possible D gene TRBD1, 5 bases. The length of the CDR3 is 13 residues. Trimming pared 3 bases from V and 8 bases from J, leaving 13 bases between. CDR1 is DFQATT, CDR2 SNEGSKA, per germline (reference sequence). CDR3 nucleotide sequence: TGCAGTGCTAGGTTGGGGCTGGGGGAAAAACTGTTTTTT. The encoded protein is CSARLGLGEKLFF.

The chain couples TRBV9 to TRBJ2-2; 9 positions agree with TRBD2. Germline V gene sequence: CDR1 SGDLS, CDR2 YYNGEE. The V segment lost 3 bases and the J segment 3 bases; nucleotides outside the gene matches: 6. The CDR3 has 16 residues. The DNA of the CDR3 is TGTGCCAGCAGCGCGGAGACTAGCGGCCACACCGGGGAGCTGTTTTTT. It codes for CASSAETSGHTGELFF.

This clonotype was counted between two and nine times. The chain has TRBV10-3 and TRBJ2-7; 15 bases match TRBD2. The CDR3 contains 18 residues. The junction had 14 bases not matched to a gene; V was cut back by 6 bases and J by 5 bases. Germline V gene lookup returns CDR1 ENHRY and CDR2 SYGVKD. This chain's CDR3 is CAIRRTSGGAVRYDEQYF. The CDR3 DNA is TGTGCCATCAGAAGGACTAGCGGGGGGGCGGTTCGCTACGACGAGCAGTACTTC.

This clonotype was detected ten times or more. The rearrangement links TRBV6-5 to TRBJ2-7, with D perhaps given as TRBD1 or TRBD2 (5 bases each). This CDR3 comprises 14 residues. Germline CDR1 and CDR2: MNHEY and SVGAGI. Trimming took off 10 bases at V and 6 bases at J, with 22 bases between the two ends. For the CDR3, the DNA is TGTGCCAAATACGCGGAAATGGGGGTACGCGAGCAGTACTTC. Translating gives CAKYAEMGVREQYF.

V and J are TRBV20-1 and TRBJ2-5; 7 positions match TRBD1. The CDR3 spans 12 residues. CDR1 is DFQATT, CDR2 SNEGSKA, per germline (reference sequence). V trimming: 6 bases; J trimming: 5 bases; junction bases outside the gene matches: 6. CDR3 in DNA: TGCAGTGCGAAGGGGGCCGGGGAGACCCAGTACTTC. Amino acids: CSAKGAGETQYF.

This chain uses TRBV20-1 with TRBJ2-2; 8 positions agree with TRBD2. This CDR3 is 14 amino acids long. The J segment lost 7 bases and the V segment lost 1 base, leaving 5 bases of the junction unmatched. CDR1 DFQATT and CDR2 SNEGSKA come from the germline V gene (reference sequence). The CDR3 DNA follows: TGCAGTGCTAGAGCGGGAGGGAGAGTCGGGGAGCTGTTTTTT. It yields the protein CSARAGGRVGELFF.

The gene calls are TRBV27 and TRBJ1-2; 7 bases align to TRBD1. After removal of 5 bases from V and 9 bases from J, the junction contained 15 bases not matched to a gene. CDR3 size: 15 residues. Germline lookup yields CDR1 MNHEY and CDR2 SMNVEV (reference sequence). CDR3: CASSVTPGTALSYTF. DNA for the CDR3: TGTGCCAGCAGTGTCACTCCCGGGACAGCGCTTAGCTACACCTTC.

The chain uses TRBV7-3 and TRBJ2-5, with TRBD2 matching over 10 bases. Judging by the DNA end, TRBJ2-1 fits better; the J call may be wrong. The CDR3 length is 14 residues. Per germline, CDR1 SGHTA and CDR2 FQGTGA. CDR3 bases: TGTGCCAGCAGCGCCAGCGGGGGGGCCCATGAGCAGTTCTTC. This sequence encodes CASSASGGAHEQFF.

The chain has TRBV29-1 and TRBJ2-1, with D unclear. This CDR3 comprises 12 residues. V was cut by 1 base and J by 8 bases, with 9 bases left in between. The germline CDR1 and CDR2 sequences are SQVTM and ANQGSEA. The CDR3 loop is CSVEGPGHEQFF. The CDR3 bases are TGCAGCGTTGAAGGGCCGGGCCATGAGCAGTTCTTC.

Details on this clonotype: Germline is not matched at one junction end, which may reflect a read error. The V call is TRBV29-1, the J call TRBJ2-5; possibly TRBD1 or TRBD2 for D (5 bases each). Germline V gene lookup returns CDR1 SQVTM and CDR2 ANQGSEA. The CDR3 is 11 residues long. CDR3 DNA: TGCAGCGTTGAAGATCGGGGCAGCCGGTTCTTC. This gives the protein CSVEDRGSRFF.